This TCR beta chain appears in the sequencing data of a study of T cell changes during pregnancy in multiple sclerosis. Looked up from germline, CDR1 is LGHNA and CDR2 is YNFKEQ. This CDR3 spans 23 amino acids. J lost 9 bases, V lost 1 base, and 29 bases had no gene match. Assay: immunoSEQ multiplex PCR; the TCRdb copy retains only in-frame clones and omits some. The sample records tens of thousands of clones, roughly 92% being singletons. The clonotype originates from a female donor with multiple sclerosis, enrolled in a pregnancy study. V usage is TRBV4-2 and J usage is TRBJ2-1; 11 nucleotides line up with TRBD2. Sequenced material: peripheral blood, taken in the third trimester of pregnancy. The CDR3 reads CASSQVRMTVTSGKFQSFVEQFF. Written as DNA, the CDR3 is TGTGCCAGCAGCCAAGTACGCATGACGGTGACTAGCGGGAAGTTCCAATCATTCGTTGAGCAGTTCTTC.